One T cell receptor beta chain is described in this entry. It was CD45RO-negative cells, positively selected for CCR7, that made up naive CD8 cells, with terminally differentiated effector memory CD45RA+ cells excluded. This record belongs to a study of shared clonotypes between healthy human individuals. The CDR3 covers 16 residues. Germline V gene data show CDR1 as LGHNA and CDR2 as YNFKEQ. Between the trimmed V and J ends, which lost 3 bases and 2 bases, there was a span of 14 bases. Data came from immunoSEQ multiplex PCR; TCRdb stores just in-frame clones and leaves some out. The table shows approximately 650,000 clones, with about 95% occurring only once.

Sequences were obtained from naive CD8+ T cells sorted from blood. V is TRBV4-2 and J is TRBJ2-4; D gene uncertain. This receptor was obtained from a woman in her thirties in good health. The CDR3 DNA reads TGTGCCAGCAGCCAGAGCCCATTTGGTTCCAAAAACATTCAGTACTTC. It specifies CASSQSPFGSKNIQYF.